The rows below give T cell receptor beta chains drawn from one sample of a study of shared T cell receptors in the human thymus. The assay was immunoSEQ multiplex PCR, and TCRdb's table has in-frame clones only and misses some. The table shows hundreds of thousands of clones, with about 90% occurring only once. In addition, the sample was reused for a study of human thymus T cells.

The sample consisted of thymocytes. The receptors were sampled from a boy under two years old with a congenital heart defect. The CDR3 runs from the conserved cysteine through the conserved F or W. D genes are given only for firm matches. Clone size is given for some rows only: seen once, a few or many times, or a class if the clone is expanded.

CDR3aa: CAWSYRAGRAGELFF; CDR3nt: TGTGCCTGGAGTTACCGGGCGGGGAGGGCCGGGGAGCTGTTTTTT; j_gene: TRBJ2-2; len: 15; v_gene: TRBV30; abundance: NA; d_gene: TRBD2
CDR3aa: CASSLAQGLGTYEQYF; CDR3nt: TGTGCCAGCAGCTTGGCCCAAGGACTGGGAACCTACGAGCAGTACTTC; j_gene: TRBJ2-7; len: 16; v_gene: TRBV5-6; abundance: NA; d_gene: NA
CDR3aa: CASSLGARDTNTGELFF; CDR3nt: TGTGCCAGCAGCTTAGGGGCCCGGGACACTAACACCGGGGAGCTGTTTTTT; j_gene: TRBJ2-2; len: 17; v_gene: TRBV7-2; abundance: NA; d_gene: NA
CDR3aa: CASSLKRGSQPQHF; CDR3nt: TGTGCCAGCAGTTTAAAACGGGGATCTCAGCCCCAGCATTTT; j_gene: TRBJ1-5; len: 14; v_gene: TRBV27; abundance: NA; d_gene: NA
CDR3aa: CASSQGLEGNNEQFF; CDR3nt: TGTGCCAGCAGCCAGGGACTAGAAGGAAACAATGAGCAGTTCTTC; j_gene: TRBJ2-1; len: 15; v_gene: TRBV7-9; abundance: NA; d_gene: TRBD2
CDR3aa: CASSLGTGREKLFF; CDR3nt: TGCGCCAGCAGCCTAGGGACAGGGCGTGAAAAACTGTTTTTT; j_gene: TRBJ1-4; len: 14; v_gene: TRBV5-1; abundance: NA; d_gene: TRBD1
CDR3aa: CASIRGPQETQYF; CDR3nt: TGTGCCAGCATAAGGGGGCCACAAGAGACCCAGTACTTC; j_gene: TRBJ2-5; len: 13; v_gene: TRBV2; abundance: once; d_gene: TRBD1
CDR3aa: CASSQGASYEQYF; CDR3nt: TGTGCCAGCTCACAGGGGGCCTCCTACGAGCAGTACTTC; j_gene: TRBJ2-7; len: 13; v_gene: TRBV28; abundance: NA; d_gene: TRBD1
CDR3aa: CASRPNSGRVTDTQYF; CDR3nt: TGCGCCAGCCGACCTAACAGCGGGAGAGTTACAGATACGCAGTATTTT; j_gene: TRBJ2-3; len: 16; v_gene: TRBV5-1; abundance: NA; d_gene: TRBD2
CDR3aa: CASSDLAGGAVVRSEQYF; CDR3nt: TGCGCCAGCAGTGACCTAGCGGGAGGCGCCGTTGTGAGGTCCGAGCAGTACTTC; j_gene: TRBJ2-7; len: 18; v_gene: TRBV10-2; abundance: NA; d_gene: TRBD2
CDR3aa: CASSVSVGGAGTEAFF; CDR3nt: TGCGCCAGCAGTGTTTCGGTAGGGGGCGCAGGGACTGAAGCTTTCTTT; j_gene: TRBJ1-1; len: 16; v_gene: TRBV10-2; abundance: once; d_gene: TRBD1
CDR3aa: CAISGTGGSNQPQHF; CDR3nt: TGTGCCATCAGCGGAACAGGGGGTAGCAATCAGCCCCAGCATTTT; j_gene: TRBJ1-5; len: 15; v_gene: TRBV10-3; abundance: NA; d_gene: TRBD1
CDR3aa: CASSIGDRGNSPLHF; CDR3nt: TGTGCCAGTAGTATAGGGGACAGGGGTAATTCACCCCTCCACTTT; j_gene: TRBJ1-6; len: 15; v_gene: TRBV19; abundance: few; d_gene: TRBD1
CDR3aa: CASSLSRVNSPLHF; CDR3nt: TGTGCCAGCAGCTTAAGCAGGGTTAATTCACCCCTCCACTTT; j_gene: TRBJ1-6; len: 14; v_gene: TRBV7-2; abundance: NA; d_gene: NA
CDR3aa: CASGGGTYEQYF; CDR3nt: TGTGCCAGTGGGGGGGGGACCTACGAGCAGTACTTC; j_gene: TRBJ2-7; len: 12; v_gene: TRBV6-5; abundance: NA; d_gene: TRBD2
CDR3aa: CASSLSDREESYEQYF; CDR3nt: TGTGCCAGCAGTTTATCCGACAGGGAGGAATCCTACGAGCAGTACTTC; j_gene: TRBJ2-7; len: 16; v_gene: TRBV28; abundance: NA; d_gene: NA